A selection of T cell receptor beta chains follows, all from one sample in a study of shared clonotypes between healthy human individuals. Assay used: immunoSEQ multiplex PCR; TCRdb lists only in-frame clones, some missing. This table has 2.3 million or so clones, approximately 93% appearing once. Sequencing was done on a sample of naive CD4+ T cells from PBMCs. These receptors came from a man younger than 30 in good health. Some clones in this sample may be carry-over from other donors' samples. Both conserved end residues are part of each CDR3. A D gene is named only where the DNA matches it firmly. The listing skips clone size in some rows; elsewhere it reads once, few, many or a size class.

TRBD1,TRBJ2-1,TRBV27,NA,TGTGCCGCGCGGCTGGACAGGGCTTATGGGGAGCAGTTCTTC,CAARLDRAYGEQFF
NA,TRBJ2-7,TRBV30,NA,TGTGCCTGGAGTAGGGAACCGAGAACCTACGAGCAGTACTTC,CAWSREPRTYEQYF
TRBD2,TRBJ2-7,TRBV11-2,NA,TGTGCCAGCAGCTATCGCGGGGGTTATAGCGGGGAGCAGTACTTC,CASSYRGGYSGEQYF
NA,TRBJ2-5,TRBV9,NA,TGTGCCAGCAGCGTTGGGCAGCCTCAAGAGACCCAGTACTTC,CASSVGQPQETQYF
NA,TRBJ2-1,TRBV27,NA,TGTGCCAGCAGTTTATCGCTCCTTAACTCCTACAATGAGCAGTTCTTC,CASSLSLLNSYNEQFF
NA,TRBJ2-5,TRBV2,NA,TGTGCCAGCAGTGAAGGAGGGGCGCAAGAGACCCAGTACTTC,CASSEGGAQETQYF
NA,TRBJ1-1,TRBV2,NA,TGTGCCAGCAGTGAACAGGAGTACACTGAAGCTTTCTTT,CASSEQEYTEAFF
NA,TRBJ2-7,TRBV19,NA,TGTGCCAGTAGTATAGCGGCAGGGTGGGGATACGAGCAGTACTTC,CASSIAAGWGYEQYF
TRBD1,TRBJ2-3,TRBV27,NA,TGTGCCAGCAGTTTATTGGGACAGGGGACGCAGTATTTT,CASSLLGQGTQYF
TRBD1,TRBJ2-1,TRBV30,once,TGTGCCTGGAGTAGGGACAGGGTCTACAATGAGCAGTTCTTC,CAWSRDRVYNEQFF
NA,TRBJ2-1,TRBV10-3,NA,TGTGCCATCAGCACTAGCTTCTACAATGAGCAGTTCTTC,CAISTSFYNEQFF
NA,TRBJ1-3,TRBV7-9,once,TGTGCCAGCAGCTTAGGTACTGGAAACACCATATATTTT,CASSLGTGNTIYF
NA,TRBJ2-3,TRBV7-9,once,TGTGCCAGCAGTCCGCCAAAGACGGTCGAGGTAGATACGCAGTATTTT,CASSPPKTVEVDTQYF
TRBD2,TRBJ2-2,TRBV10-3,NA,TGTGCCATCAGTGAGTCACCGGGACTAGGGTCGAACACCGGGGAGCTGTTTTTT,CAISESPGLGSNTGELFF
NA,TRBJ1-4,TRBV29-1,NA,TGCAGCGTTGAAGAGGGGGGTAAGGAAAAACTGTTTTTT,CSVEEGGKEKLFF
NA,TRBJ2-7,TRBV11-2,NA,TGTGCCAGCAGCTTAGAGGGGGTCCTTGACGAGCAGTACTTC,CASSLEGVLDEQYF
TRBD1,TRBJ1-1,TRBV7-6,NA,TGTGCCAGCAGCTCCTGGACAGGGGCGATGAACACTGAAGCTTTCTTT,CASSSWTGAMNTEAFF
TRBD2,TRBJ2-1,TRBV28,NA,TGTGCCAGCACCAGGCGGGAGACCTACAATGAGCAGTTCTTC,CASTRRETYNEQFF
TRBD2,TRBJ2-7,TRBV19,NA,TGTGCCAGTAGGATGCTAGCGGGAGGCCTTTACGAGCAGTACTTC,CASRMLAGGLYEQYF
NA,TRBJ2-7,TRBV28,NA,TGTGCCAGCATAGGACTACCGAACTCCTACGAGCAGTACTTC,CASIGLPNSYEQYF
NA,TRBJ2-1,TRBV6-1,NA,TGTGCCAGCAGTGAAGGGGCGGTATCCTACAATGAGCAGTTCTTC,CASSEGAVSYNEQFF
NA,TRBJ2-1,TRBV5-1,NA,TGCGCCAGCAGTCAATACAATGAGCAGTTCTTC,CASSQYNEQFF
NA,TRBJ2-5,TRBV5-1,NA,TGCGCCAGCAGCTTGGTTGTGGGAGTCCAAGAGACCCAGTACTTC,CASSLVVGVQETQYF
NA,TRBJ1-1,TRBV5-1,NA,TGCGCCAGCAGCTTTGACAGCATTAACACTGAAGCTTTCTTT,CASSFDSINTEAFF
NA,TRBJ1-2,TRBV9,NA,TGTGCCAGCAGCGATGACCAAACAGGGTCAAGTGGCTACACCTTC,CASSDDQTGSSGYTF
TRBD2,TRBJ2-7,TRBV28,NA,TGTGCCAGCAGTCCGGCGACTAGCGGGAGCTACGAGCAGTACTTC,CASSPATSGSYEQYF
NA,TRBJ2-7,TRBV7-8,once,TGTGCCAGCAGCTTAAATTCCAGGGCATACGAGCAGTACTTC,CASSLNSRAYEQYF
NA,TRBJ2-2,TRBV18,NA,TGTGCCAGCTCACCACGAACAGGTGGAGACACCGGGGAGCTGTTTTTT,CASSPRTGGDTGELFF
NA,TRBJ1-2,TRBV28,NA,TGTGCCAGCAGCTCCCCCCCAGGGACGTCGGGCTACACCTTC,CASSSPPGTSGYTF
TRBD2,TRBJ2-2,TRBV6-5,NA,TGTGCCAGCAAGCGGGGTGCGAGCACCGGGGAGCTGTTTTTT,CASKRGASTGELFF
TRBD2,TRBJ2-2,TRBV7-2,NA,TGTGCCAGCAGTTTGGTCGGGACTACCGGGAACACCGGGGAGCTGTTTTTT,CASSLVGTTGNTGELFF
NA,TRBJ1-1,TRBV28,NA,TGTGCCAGCGCAGCTCTCGGGGCGCGGACTGAAGCTTTCTTT,CASAALGARTEAFF
NA,TRBJ1-1,TRBV20-1,NA,TGCAGTATTCCGGGTCCCACTGAAGCTTTCTTT,CSIPGPTEAFF
NA,TRBJ2-1,TRBV9,NA,TGTGCCAGCAGCGTGGGACTCCCTGCCTACAATGAGCAGTTCTTC,CASSVGLPAYNEQFF
TRBD1,TRBJ1-1,TRBV28,NA,TGTGCCAGCAGTCCGAGACAGGGGTGGACTGAAGCTTTCTTT,CASSPRQGWTEAFF
NA,TRBJ2-2,TRBV21-1,NA,TGTGCCAGCAGCCGACGGACAGTGCCCACCCACACCGGGGAGCTGTTTTTT,CASSRRTVPTHTGELFF
NA,TRBJ1-4,TRBV6-6,NA,TGTGCCAGCAGTTACTCGGGGGGTACGGGTGAAAAACTGTTTTTT,CASSYSGGTGEKLFF
NA,TRBJ2-5,TRBV29-1,NA,TGCAGCGTTGAAGGGGGCAGGAAAGAGACCCAGTACTTC,CSVEGGRKETQYF
NA,TRBJ2-5,TRBV7-2,NA,TGTGCCAGCAGCTTAGTCGGAGCAACGGAGACCCAGTACTTC,CASSLVGATETQYF
TRBD2,TRBJ2-2,TRBV7-2,NA,TGTGCCAGCAGGAGCGGGAGGGCCCAGGAGCTGTTTTTT,CASRSGRAQELFF
NA,TRBJ1-5,TRBV6-1,NA,TGTGCCAGCAGTGGTAGCAATCAGCCCCAGCATTTT,CASSGSNQPQHF
TRBD2,TRBJ2-1,TRBV7-7,NA,TGTGCCAGCAGCTTAGGGACTAGCATCGATGAGCAGTTCTTC,CASSLGTSIDEQFF
NA,TRBJ2-7,TRBV7-6,NA,TGTGCCAGCAGCGTGGGGCTAGGTGCCTACGAGCAGTACTTC,CASSVGLGAYEQYF
NA,TRBJ2-6,TRBV27,NA,TGTGCCAGCAGCCCACCCCGCGGCTACTCTGGGGCCAACGTCCTGACTTTC,CASSPPRGYSGANVLTF
TRBD2,TRBJ2-1,TRBV5-1,once,TGCGCCAGCAGCTTGCATACTAGCGGGAGGGCCGGAAATGAGCAGTTCTTC,CASSLHTSGRAGNEQFF
TRBD1,TRBJ2-4,TRBV14,NA,TGTGCCAGCAGCCAATACTCCGGACAGGGGACAAACATTCAGTACTTC,CASSQYSGQGTNIQYF
NA,TRBJ2-1,TRBV5-1,NA,TGCGCCAGCAGCTTGGAGGGTAAAGGGCAGTTCTTC,CASSLEGKGQFF
NA,TRBJ1-5,TRBV7-6,once,TGTGCCAGCAGCCAGGGTCCAAATCAGCCCCAGCATTTT,CASSQGPNQPQHF
TRBD1,TRBJ2-3,TRBV6-5,NA,TGTGCCAGCAGTTACTCCGGACAGGGCGGCACAGATACGCAGTATTTT,CASSYSGQGGTDTQYF
TRBD2,TRBJ2-7,TRBV29-1,NA,TGCAGCGTTGAGGCTAGCGGGAGGGTTTCCGGGGAGCAGTACTTC,CSVEASGRVSGEQYF